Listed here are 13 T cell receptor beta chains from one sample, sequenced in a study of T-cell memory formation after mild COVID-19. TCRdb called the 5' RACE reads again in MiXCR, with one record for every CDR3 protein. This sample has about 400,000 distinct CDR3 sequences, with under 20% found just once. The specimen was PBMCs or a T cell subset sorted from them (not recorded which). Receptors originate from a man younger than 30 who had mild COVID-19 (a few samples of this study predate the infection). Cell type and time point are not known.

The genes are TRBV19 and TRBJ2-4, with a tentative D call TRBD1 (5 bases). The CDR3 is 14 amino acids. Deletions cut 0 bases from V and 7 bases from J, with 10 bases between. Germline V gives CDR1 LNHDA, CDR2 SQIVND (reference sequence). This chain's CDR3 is CASSIDPGLNIQYF. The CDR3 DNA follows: TGTGCCAGTAGTATAGATCCAGGGCTGAACATTCAGTACTTC.

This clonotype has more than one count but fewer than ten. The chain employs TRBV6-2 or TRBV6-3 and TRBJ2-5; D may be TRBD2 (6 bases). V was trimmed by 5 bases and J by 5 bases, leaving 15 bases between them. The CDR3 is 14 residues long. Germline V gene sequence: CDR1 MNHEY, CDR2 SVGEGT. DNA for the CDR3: TGTGCCAGCAGTCCCACTAGCTATGGCGAGACCCAGTACTTC. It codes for CASSPTSYGETQYF.

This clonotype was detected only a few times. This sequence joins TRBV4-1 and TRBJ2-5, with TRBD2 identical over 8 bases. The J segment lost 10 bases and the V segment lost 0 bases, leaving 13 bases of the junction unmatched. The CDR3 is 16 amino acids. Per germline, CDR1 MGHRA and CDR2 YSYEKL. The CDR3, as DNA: TGCGCCAGCAGCCAAGAGTGGGCCGGGGGGGCTGGTGACCAGTACTTC. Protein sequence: CASSQEWAGGAGDQYF.

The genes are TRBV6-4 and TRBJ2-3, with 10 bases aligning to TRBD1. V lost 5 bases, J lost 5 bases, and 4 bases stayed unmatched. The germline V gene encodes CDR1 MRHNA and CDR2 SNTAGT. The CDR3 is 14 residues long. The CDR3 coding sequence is TGTGCCAGCAGTCGGACAGGGGGTATAGATACGCAGTATTTT. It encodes CASSRTGGIDTQYF.

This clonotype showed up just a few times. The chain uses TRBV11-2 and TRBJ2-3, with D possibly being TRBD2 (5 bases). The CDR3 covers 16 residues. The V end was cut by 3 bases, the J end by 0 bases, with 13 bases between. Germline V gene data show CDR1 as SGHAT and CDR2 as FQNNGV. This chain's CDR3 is CASSLYPRTSTDTQYF. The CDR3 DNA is TGTGCCAGCAGCTTGTACCCGAGGACTAGCACAGATACGCAGTATTTT.

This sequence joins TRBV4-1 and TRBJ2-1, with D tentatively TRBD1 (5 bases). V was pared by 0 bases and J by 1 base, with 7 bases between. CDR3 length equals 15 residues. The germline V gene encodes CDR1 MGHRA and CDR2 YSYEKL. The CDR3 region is CASSQEGDSYNEQFF. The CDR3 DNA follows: TGCGCCAGCAGCCAAGAAGGGGATTCCTACAATGAGCAGTTCTTC.

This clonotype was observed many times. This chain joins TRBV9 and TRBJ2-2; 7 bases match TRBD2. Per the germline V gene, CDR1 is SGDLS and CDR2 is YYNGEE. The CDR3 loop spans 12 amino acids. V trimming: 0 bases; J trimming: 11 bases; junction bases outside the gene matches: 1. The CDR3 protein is CASSVAGGELFF. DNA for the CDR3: TGTGCCAGCAGCGTAGCGGGGGGAGAGCTGTTTTTT.

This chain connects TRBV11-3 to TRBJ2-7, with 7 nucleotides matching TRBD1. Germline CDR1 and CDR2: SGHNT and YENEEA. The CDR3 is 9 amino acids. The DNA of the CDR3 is TGTGCCAGCAGCCGACAGGGTGGCGTC. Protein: CASSRQGGV.

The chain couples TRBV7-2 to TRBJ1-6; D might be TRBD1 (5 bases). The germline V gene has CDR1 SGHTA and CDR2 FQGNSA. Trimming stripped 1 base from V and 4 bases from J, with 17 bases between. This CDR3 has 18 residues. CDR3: CASSLVVRDGLYNSPLHF. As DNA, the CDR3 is TGTGCCAGCAGCTTAGTTGTCAGGGACGGCTTGTATAATTCACCCCTCCACTTT.

CDR3: CASSTTGDTGNTIYF. The DNA for the CDR3 is TGCGCCAGCAGCACGACAGGGGATACAGGAAACACCATATATTTT. The rearrangement joins TRBV5-1 to TRBJ1-3, with 8 bases identical to TRBD1. The CDR3 spans 15 residues. The germline gives CDR1 SGHRS, CDR2 YFSETQ. Unmatched junction bases numbered 7, after V lost 4 bases and J lost 4 bases.

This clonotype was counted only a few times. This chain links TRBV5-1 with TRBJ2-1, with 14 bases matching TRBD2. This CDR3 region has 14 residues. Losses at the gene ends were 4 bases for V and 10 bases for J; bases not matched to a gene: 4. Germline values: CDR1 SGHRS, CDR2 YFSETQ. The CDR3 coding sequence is TGCGCCAGCAGCCCCGGGACTAGCGGGGGAGAGCAGTTCTTC. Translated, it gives CASSPGTSGGEQFF. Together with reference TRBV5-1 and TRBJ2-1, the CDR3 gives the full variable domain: KAGVTQTPRYLIKTRGQQVTLSCSPISGHRSVSWYQQTPGQGLQFLFEYFSETQRNKGNFPGRFSGRQFSNSRSEMNVSTLELGDSALYLCASSPGTSGGEQFFGPGTRLTVL.

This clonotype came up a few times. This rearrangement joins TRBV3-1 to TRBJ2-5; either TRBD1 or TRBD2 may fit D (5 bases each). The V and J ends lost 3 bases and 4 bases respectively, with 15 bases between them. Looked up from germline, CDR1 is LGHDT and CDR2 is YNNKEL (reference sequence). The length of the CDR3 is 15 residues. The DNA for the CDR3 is TGTGCCAGCAGCCAGATCGTTGGGGGTGGAGAGACCCAGTACTTC. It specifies CASSQIVGGGETQYF.

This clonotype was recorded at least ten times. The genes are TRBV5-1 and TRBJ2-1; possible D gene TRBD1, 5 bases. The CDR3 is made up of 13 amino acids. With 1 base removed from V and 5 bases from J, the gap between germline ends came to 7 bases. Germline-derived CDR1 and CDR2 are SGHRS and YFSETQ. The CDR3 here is CASSLTGNNEQFF. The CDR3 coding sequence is TGCGCCAGCAGCTTGACAGGCAACAATGAGCAGTTCTTC.